Given below is one TCR beta chain in context. This clonotype has a count of ten or more. What this receptor recognizes is not known. Base-call qualities are not available, and no considerably larger clone is one nucleotide away. Stable Graves' hyperthyroidism was defined as the absence of progression to ophthalmopathy over 18 months of follow-up. The hyperthyroidism patients were between 18 and 65 years old and newly diagnosed, with a disease duration of less than 2 months. The study excluded patients with uncontrolled infections, other autoimmune diseases, pregnancy or lactation. Diagnoses were established on the basis of clinical symptoms, serum thyroxine and TRAb, thyroid ultrasound, and orbital computed tomography. Total RNA was extracted using Trizol reagent, and RNA quality was assessed on an Agilent 2100 Bioanalyzer. The TCR beta CDR3 regions were amplified from the RNA transcripts. The TCR CDR3 was subjected to a first round of RT-PCR using the HTBI primer set and the Qiagen OneStep RT-PCR kit. The libraries were constructed in a second round of multiplex PCR and then size-selected and purified. Paired-end sequencing of the libraries was performed with 100 bp reads on an Illumina HiSeq2000. As for how the authors treated the data: SOAPnuke was used to process the raw data, with reads discarded if the reads contained adapters or uncalled bases, had a mean Phred below 15, or lacked an exact constant-primer or identifier match. COPE v1.2.5 was used to merge the high-quality paired reads, and each unique nucleotide sequence was defined as a clonotype. MiTCR v1.1 was used to align the clonotypes against IMGT TRBV, TRBD and TRBJ reference segments. Only V-J combinations with frequency above 0.0001, covering 99.2% of repertoires, were analysed. The TCS score was defined as the ratio of F50 (clonal expansion) to E x V (chaos), calculated using BLOSUM62-based TCRdist between CDR3 peptides within each V-J. Welch's t-statistics and random forest reduced fewer than 550 V-J features to about 13, which were used in a naive Bayes classifier (R e1071). The Morisita-Horn index was used to measure how similar the thyroid and blood repertoires were. The public reads were reprocessed in TCRdb via fastp at Q25 and MiXCR, keeping in-frame beta chains. Each entry is one CDR3 protein sequence, shown with its most common DNA and genes. The V and J calls shown here were made by TCRdb, not taken from the authors' results. The sample table contains approximately 95,000 distinct CDR3 sequences; only one count was recorded for roughly 40% of them. The ten top clones hold around 9.6% of the sample.

V was cut back by 3 bases and J by 4 bases, leaving a gap of 21 bases between them. The germline V gene supplies CDR1 SGHTA and CDR2 FQGTGA. The CDR3 holds 18 amino acids from the cysteine to the phenylalanine. The kept DNA is CDR3 alone, 54 bases in frame from the first base. This sample is drawn from a study of T cells in Graves' hyperthyroidism and ophthalmopathy (dated by TCRdb to between 2018 and 2020). As for the study more broadly: A discovery cohort of approximately 97 patients, approximately 44 with Graves' ophthalmopathy and about 58 with stable Graves' hyperthyroidism, was used to find distinguishing TCR V-J signatures. In addition, the study compared T-cell repertoires in thyroid tissue and in blood from six Graves' hyperthyroidism patients. The 85 to 100 discovery patients were divided at random into training and test sets in a 7:3 ratio. TCR Vbeta CDR3 sequencing of fewer than 150 peripheral blood samples (over 40 ophthalmopathy, about 74 hyperthyroidism and around 17 progressor patients) is reported in the paper. Following sampling, methimazole starting at 30 mg daily was given to hyperthyroidism patients, and high-dose intravenous methylprednisolone was given to ophthalmopathy patients. Whether ophthalmopathy could be predicted prospectively was tested in an independent validation cohort made up of approximately 19 hyperthyroidism patients plus 17 patients who later progressed to ophthalmopathy. Study-wide findings and limitations: No statistical method was used to set the sample size in advance, and investigators knew the group allocation. Most expanded thyroid clonotypes (frequency above 0.001) were also detected in blood, suggesting blood repertoires may reflect thyroid immune responses. A model built on a 13 V-J signature distinguished ophthalmopathy from stable hyperthyroidism, reaching around 87% sensitivity and 81.08% specificity in cross-validation and 80%/75% in testing. In validation, the model predicted progression to ophthalmopathy a median of roughly 6.1 months before onset, with around 70% sensitivity and about 75% specificity.

The clonotype originates from a woman under 40 with Graves' hyperthyroidism. Sequences were obtained from peripheral blood or thyroid tissue (not recorded which). The rearranged chain carries TRBV7-3 and TRBJ2-2; the D element could tentatively be TRBD1 or TRBD2, as 5 bases agree for each. The DNA sequence is given as TGTGCCAGCAGCTTCTCGGGACGGCTGAGGAAAGTCACCGGGGAGCTGTTTTTT. Translated, it reads CASSFSGRLRKVTGELFF.